Below, one T cell receptor (beta chain) is given with its context. As yet, its antigen is unknown. V dropped 4 bases and J dropped 1; count of bases not matched to a gene: 7. CDR3 length: 15 residues. Germline V CDR1 and CDR2: SGHRS, YFSETQ. This sample was taken from a study of T-cell reconstitution after alpha-beta-depleted transplantation in children. Study observations and caveats: Several hundred expanded graft clones reportedly were the source of alpha-beta T cells about two months after transplant.

The authors prepared the TCRbeta library with unique molecular identifiers. TCRdb reanalysed the PCR reads using MiXCR and keeps one entry per CDR3 protein. The table has approximately 520,000 distinct CDR3 sequences, more than 9.5% seen once; the top ten hold 11% to 15%. The sample consisted of PBMCs, mostly from graft donor cells, taken 180 days after TCRalphabeta/CD19-depleted stem cell transplant. This chain uses TRBV5-1 with TRBJ2-5; 7 bases fit TRBD2. This clonotype originated in a female patient under 10 years old who had a stem cell transplant for aplastic anemia, so the T cells may come from the graft donor. This CDR3 is CASSPRGGAQETQYF. CDR3 bases: TGCGCCAGCAGCCCCCGGGGAGGGGCCCAAGAGACCCAGTACTTC.